Presented here are 13 T cell receptor beta chains from one specimen sequenced in a study of breast tumors, draining lymph nodes, adjacent tissues. Via MiXCR, TCRdb re-called the multiplex PCR reads, giving one row per CDR3 protein. The table shows around 70,000 distinct CDR3 sequences, with about 40% occurring only once. Sequenced sample: breast tumor tissue. These receptors all come from a female donor with breast cancer. Some clones in this sample may be carry-over from other donors' samples.

This clonotype has just one count. The V gene is TRBV7-6, the J gene TRBJ1-5, with D possibly being TRBD1 (5 bases). The CDR3 consists of 11 residues. Trimming took 0 bases from V and 14 from J, leaving 8 bases between them. Germline loops: CDR1 SGHVS, CDR2 FNYEAQ. This CDR3 is CASSLAGTEHF. The CDR3 DNA sequence: TGTGCCAGCAGCTTAGCAGGGACCGAGCATTTT.

Many counts were recorded for this clonotype. The V gene is TRBV6-2 or TRBV6-3, the J gene TRBJ2-2, with D unresolved. With 6 bases removed from V and 3 bases from J, the gap between germline ends came to 11 bases. The germline V gene has CDR1 MNHEY and CDR2 SVGEGT. The CDR3 runs 14 residues. Here the CDR3 reads CASSPWGHTGELFF. CDR3 DNA sequence: TGTGCCAGCAGCCCATGGGGTCACACCGGGGAGCTGTTTTTT.

This clonotype was picked up many times. V is TRBV19 and J is TRBJ2-7; 7 bases agree with TRBD1. Looked up from germline, CDR1 is LNHDA and CDR2 is SQIVND (reference sequence). Unmatched junction bases numbered 5, after V lost 6 bases and J lost 0 bases. This CDR3 is built from 14 residues. The CDR3 sequence: CASSGTANSYEQYF. CDR3 nucleotides: TGTGCCAGTAGCGGGACAGCCAACTCCTACGAGCAGTACTTC.

The chain joins TRBV4-3 to TRBJ2-1; D is undetermined. This CDR3 has 14 amino acids. Germline V CDR1 and CDR2: LGHNA, YSLEER. Trimming pared 6 bases from V and 1 base from J, leaving 10 bases between. This chain's CDR3 is CASRGQFSYNEQFF. CDR3 bases: TGCGCCAGCAGAGGGCAGTTTTCCTACAATGAGCAGTTCTTC.

A note on this clonotype: This may be a read error, as it is one base from a much larger clone. The rearrangement joins TRBV9 to TRBJ1-1; D is undetermined. The CDR3 runs to 12 residues. From germline, CDR1 is SGDLS and CDR2 YYNGEE. CDR3 sequence: CASSPIRTEASF. In DNA form, the CDR3 reads TGTGCCAGCAGCCCAATCAGGACTGAAGCTTCCTTT.

This clonotype is labeled medium-sized. The CDR3 DNA reads TGTGCCACCAGCAGGGAGGGGGGCCCAGGGTTTGAGCAGTACTTC. Its protein is CATSREGGPGFEQYF. This chain links TRBV15 with TRBJ2-7; TRBD1 or TRBD2 may be the D gene (6 bases each). The CDR3 spans 15 residues. Germline V gene sequence: CDR1 LNHNV, CDR2 YYDKDF (reference sequence). The V end was cut by 3 bases, the J end by 7 bases, with 19 bases between.

V is TRBV12-3 or TRBV12-4 and J is TRBJ2-5; possibly TRBD2 for D (6 bases). This CDR3 is 18 amino acids long. The V end lost 3 bases, the J end lost 1 base, and 21 bases lay between the germline ends. As DNA, the CDR3 is TGTGCCAGCAGTTTCGTTGGGGCGGGGCTAGCAACCCAAGAGACCCAGTACTTC. Its translation: CASSFVGAGLATQETQYF.

This clonotype was seen at least ten times. The chain uses TRBV7-3 and TRBJ2-1; 9 bases align to TRBD2. Trimming took 4 bases from V and 7 from J; bases not matched to a gene: 11. The CDR3 length is 16 residues. In germline, CDR1 is SGHTA, CDR2 FQGTGA. CDR3 sequence reads: CASSSQAGGLGNEQFF. DNA of the CDR3: TGTGCCAGCAGCTCCCAAGCGGGAGGACTGGGAAATGAGCAGTTCTTC.

V is TRBV19 and J is TRBJ2-6; D is tentatively TRBD1 or TRBD2 (5 bases each). CDR1 and CDR2 from the germline V gene are LNHDA and SQIVND (reference sequence). Trimming took off 3 bases at V and 1 base at J, with 19 bases between the two ends. The CDR3 extends over 19 amino acids. The DNA of the CDR3 is TGTGCCAGTAGTATCCCGTCGGGGCTACACATGTCTGGGGCCAACGTCCTGACTTTC. Protein product: CASSIPSGLHMSGANVLTF.

This chain uses TRBV20-1 with TRBJ2-3, with 7 bases matching TRBD2. The CDR3 spans 15 residues. Germline V gene sequence: CDR1 DFQATT, CDR2 SNEGSKA (reference sequence). V dropped 3 bases and J dropped 4; count of bases not matched to a gene: 10. CDR3 in amino acids: CSASFGGSSADTQYF. DNA of the CDR3: TGCAGTGCTAGTTTCGGCGGGAGCAGTGCAGATACGCAGTATTTT.

The chain combines TRBV6-5 with TRBJ1-4; 7 bases fit TRBD1. The V gene end was trimmed by 6 bases and the J gene end by 11 bases; junction bases not matched to a gene: 12. The CDR3 is 14 amino acids. CDR1 and CDR2 (germline): MNHEY, SVGAGI. CDR3 DNA: TGTGCCAGCAGGGTAACAGGGGCAGCGGCTAAACTGTTTTTT. It translates to CASRVTGAAAKLFF.

As to this clonotype: The CDR3 end shows no conserved phenylalanine or tryptophan, and so a read error is likely. V is TRBV4-2 and J is TRBJ1-2, with D perhaps TRBD1 (6 bases). The CDR3 covers 15 residues. In germline, CDR1 is LGHNA, CDR2 YNFKEQ. CDR3 DNA sequence: TGTGCCAGCAGTCAAGGACAGTCCAGGAGCTATGGCTACACCCTC. Protein: CASSQGQSRSYGYTL.

This chain uses TRBV20-1 with TRBJ1-5, with D uncertain. The CDR3 sequence is 11 residues long. CDR1 and CDR2 (germline): DFQATT, SNEGSKA (reference sequence). Between the trimmed V and J ends, which lost 6 bases and 10 bases, there was a span of 13 bases. CDR3 DNA: TGCAGTGCAGCCGGCCACTACCCCCAGCATTTT. Its protein product is CSAAGHYPQHF.